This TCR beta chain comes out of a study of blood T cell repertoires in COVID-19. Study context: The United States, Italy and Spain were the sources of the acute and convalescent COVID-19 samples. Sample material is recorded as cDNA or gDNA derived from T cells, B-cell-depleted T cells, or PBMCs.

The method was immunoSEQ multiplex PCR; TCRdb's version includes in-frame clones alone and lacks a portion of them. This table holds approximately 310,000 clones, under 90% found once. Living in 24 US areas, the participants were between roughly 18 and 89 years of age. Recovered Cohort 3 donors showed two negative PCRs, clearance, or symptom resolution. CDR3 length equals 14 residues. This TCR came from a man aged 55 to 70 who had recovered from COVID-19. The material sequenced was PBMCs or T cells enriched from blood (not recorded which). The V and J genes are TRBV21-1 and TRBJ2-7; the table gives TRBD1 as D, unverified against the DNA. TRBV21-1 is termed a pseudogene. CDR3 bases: TGTGCCAGCAGCTCCCGGGACAGGGGGTACGAGCAGTACTTC. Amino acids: CASSSRDRGYEQYF.